A single sample gave rise to the 3 T cell receptor beta chains below, sequenced in a study of blood T cells in healthy people across ages. Primed by a sample-barcoded 5' primer and a J-beta primer mix, a second PCR proceeded for about 6 to 11 cycles. In TCRdb, the 5' RACE reads were re-called with MiXCR into one record per CDR3 protein. The sample includes fewer than 2,000,000 distinct CDR3 sequences, about 39% seen only once; the top ten take 20% to 25%. Specimen: blood. These TCRs come from a human donor in good health.

Only a few counts were recorded for this clonotype. The chain recombines TRBV9 with TRBJ1-2; possible D gene TRBD1, 5 bases. The CDR3 is 17 residues long. V lost 0 bases to trimming and J lost 8 bases, with 23 bases between them. Germline V gives CDR1 SGDLS, CDR2 YYNGEE. CDR3 DNA: TGTGCCAGCAGCGTAGGAATCAGGGCGGGCAGTAGCACAGGCTACACCTTC. This sequence encodes CASSVGIRAGSSTGYTF.

This chain uses TRBV20-1 with TRBJ2-1; no clear D. CDR3 length: 13 amino acids. Germline V gives CDR1 DFQATT, CDR2 SNEGSKA (reference sequence). V lost 2 bases to trimming and J lost 3 bases, with 8 bases between them. The CDR3, as DNA: TGCAGTGCTAGACATGCTAACTACAATGAGCAGTTCTTC. This encodes CSARHANYNEQFF.

V gene TRBV5-4 combines with J gene TRBJ2-7; possibly TRBD1 for D (6 bases). This CDR3 has 15 residues. The germline gives CDR1 SGHNT, CDR2 YYREEE (reference sequence). V lost 0 bases and J lost 2, with 12 bases in between. CDR3 DNA sequence: TGTGCCAGCAGCTTGGGGCACAGGGCAACCTACGAGCAGTACTTC. Translation: CASSLGHRATYEQYF.